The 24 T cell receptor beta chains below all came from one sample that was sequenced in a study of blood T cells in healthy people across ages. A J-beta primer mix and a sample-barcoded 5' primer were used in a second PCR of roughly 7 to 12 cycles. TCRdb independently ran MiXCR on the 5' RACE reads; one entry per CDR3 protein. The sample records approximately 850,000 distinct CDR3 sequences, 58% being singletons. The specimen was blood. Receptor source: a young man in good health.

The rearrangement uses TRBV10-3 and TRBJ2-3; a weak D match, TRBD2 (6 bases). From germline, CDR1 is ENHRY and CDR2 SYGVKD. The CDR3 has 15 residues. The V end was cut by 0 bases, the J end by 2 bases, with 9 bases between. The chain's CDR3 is CAISESAGFTDTQYF. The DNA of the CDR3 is TGTGCCATCAGTGAGTCTGCGGGATTCACAGATACGCAGTATTTT.

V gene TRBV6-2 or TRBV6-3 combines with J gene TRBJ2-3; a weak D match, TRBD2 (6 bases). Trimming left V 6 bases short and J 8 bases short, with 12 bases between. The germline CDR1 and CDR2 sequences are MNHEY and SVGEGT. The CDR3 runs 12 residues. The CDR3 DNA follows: TGTGCCAGCAGGCCGTCCGGGGGTACGCAGTATTTT. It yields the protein CASRPSGGTQYF.

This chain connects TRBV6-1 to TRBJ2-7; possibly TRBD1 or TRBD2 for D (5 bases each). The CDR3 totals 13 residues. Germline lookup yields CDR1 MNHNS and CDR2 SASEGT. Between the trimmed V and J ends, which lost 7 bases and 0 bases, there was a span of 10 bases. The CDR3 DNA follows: TGTGCCAGCACCACGGGGCCCTCCTACGAGCAGTACTTC. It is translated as CASTTGPSYEQYF.

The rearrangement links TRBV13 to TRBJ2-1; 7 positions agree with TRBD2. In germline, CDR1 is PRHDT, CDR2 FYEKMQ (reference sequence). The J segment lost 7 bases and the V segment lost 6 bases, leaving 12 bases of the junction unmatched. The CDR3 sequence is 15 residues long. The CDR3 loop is CASSLRPLGGNEQFF. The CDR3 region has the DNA TGTGCCAGCAGTTTAAGGCCCCTGGGGGGGAATGAGCAGTTCTTC.

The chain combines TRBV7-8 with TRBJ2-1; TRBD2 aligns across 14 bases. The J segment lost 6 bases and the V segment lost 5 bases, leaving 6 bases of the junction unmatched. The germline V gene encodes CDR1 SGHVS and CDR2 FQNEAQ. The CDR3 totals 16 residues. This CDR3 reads CASSGQGLAGVNEQFF. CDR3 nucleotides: TGTGCCAGCAGCGGTCAGGGACTAGCGGGAGTCAATGAGCAGTTCTTC.

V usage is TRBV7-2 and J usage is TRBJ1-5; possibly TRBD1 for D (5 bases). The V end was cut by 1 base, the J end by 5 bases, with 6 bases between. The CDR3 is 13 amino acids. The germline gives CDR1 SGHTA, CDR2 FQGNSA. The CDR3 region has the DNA TGTGCCAGCAGCTTAGAGGGGTATCAGCCCCAGCATTTT. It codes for CASSLEGYQPQHF.

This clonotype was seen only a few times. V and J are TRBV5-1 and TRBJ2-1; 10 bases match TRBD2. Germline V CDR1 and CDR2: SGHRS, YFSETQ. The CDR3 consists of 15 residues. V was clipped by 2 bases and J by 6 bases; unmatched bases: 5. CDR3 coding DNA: TGCGCCAGCAGCTTTGGCAGCGGGGGGGCCAATGAGCAGTTCTTC. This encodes CASSFGSGGANEQFF.

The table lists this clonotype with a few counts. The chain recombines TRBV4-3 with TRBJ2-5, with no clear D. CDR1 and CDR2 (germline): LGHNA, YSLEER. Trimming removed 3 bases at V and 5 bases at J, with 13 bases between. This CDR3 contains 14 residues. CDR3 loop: CASSQGSQYETQYF. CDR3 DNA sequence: TGCGCCAGCAGCCAGGGATCTCAGTACGAGACCCAGTACTTC.

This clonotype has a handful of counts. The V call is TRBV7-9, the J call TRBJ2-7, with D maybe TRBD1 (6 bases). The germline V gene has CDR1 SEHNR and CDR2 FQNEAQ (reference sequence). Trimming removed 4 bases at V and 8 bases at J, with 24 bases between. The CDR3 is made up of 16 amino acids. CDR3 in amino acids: CASSSTGTHERRQQYF. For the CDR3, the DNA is TGTGCCAGCAGCTCTACCGGGACACACGAACGCCGGCAGCAGTACTTC. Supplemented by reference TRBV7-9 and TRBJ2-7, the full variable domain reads DTGVSQNPRHKITKRGQNVTFRCDPISEHNRLYWYRQTLGQGPEFLTYFQNEAQLEKSRLLSDRFSAERPKGSFSTLEIQRTEQGDSAMYLCASSSTGTHERRQQYFGPGTRLTVT.

The CDR3 bases are TGTGCCAGCAGTTCCCCTCGGGGGTGGTATTTT. It specifies CASSSPRGWYF. The rearrangement uses TRBV12-3 or TRBV12-4 and TRBJ2-3, with a possible D match to TRBD2 (6 bases). Trimming took off 4 bases at V and 14 bases at J, with 13 bases between the two ends. This CDR3 region has 11 residues.

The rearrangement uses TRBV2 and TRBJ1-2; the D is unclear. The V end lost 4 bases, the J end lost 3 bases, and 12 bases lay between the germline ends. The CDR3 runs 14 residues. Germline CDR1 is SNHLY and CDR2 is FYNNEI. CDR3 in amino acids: CASSVTGYDYGYTF. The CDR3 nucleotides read TGTGCCAGCAGTGTTACGGGTTATGACTATGGCTACACCTTC.

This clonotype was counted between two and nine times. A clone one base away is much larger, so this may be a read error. CDR3 sequence reads: CSADRDPNYGYTF. The CDR3 DNA reads TGCAGTGCGGACAGGGACCCTAACTATGGCTACACCTTC. The rearrangement links TRBV20-1 to TRBJ1-2, with 8 bases that match TRBD1. The CDR3 consists of 13 residues. The germline V gene has CDR1 DFQATT and CDR2 SNEGSKA (reference sequence). The junction had 3 bases not matched to a gene; V was cut back by 6 bases and J by 0 bases.

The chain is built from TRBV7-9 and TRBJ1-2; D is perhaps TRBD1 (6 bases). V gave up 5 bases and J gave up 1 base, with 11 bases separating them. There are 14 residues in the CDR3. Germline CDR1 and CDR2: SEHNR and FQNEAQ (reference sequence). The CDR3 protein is CASSPQGLNYGYTF. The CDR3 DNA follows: TGTGCCAGCAGCCCCCAGGGGCTTAACTATGGCTACACCTTC.

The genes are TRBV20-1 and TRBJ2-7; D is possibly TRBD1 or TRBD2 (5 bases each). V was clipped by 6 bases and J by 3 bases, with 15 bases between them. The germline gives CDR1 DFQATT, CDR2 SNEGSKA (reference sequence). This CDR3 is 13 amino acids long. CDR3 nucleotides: TGCAGTGCCTACTACGCTGGGGGCTACGAGCAGTACTTC. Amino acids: CSAYYAGGYEQYF.

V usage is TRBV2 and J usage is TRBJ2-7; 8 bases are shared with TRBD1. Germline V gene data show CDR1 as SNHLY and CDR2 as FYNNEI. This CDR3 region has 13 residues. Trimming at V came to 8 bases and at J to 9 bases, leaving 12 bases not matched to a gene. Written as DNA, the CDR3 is TGTGCCAGCGGTGGACAGGGTATACTCGGGCAGTACTTC. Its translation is CASGGQGILGQYF.

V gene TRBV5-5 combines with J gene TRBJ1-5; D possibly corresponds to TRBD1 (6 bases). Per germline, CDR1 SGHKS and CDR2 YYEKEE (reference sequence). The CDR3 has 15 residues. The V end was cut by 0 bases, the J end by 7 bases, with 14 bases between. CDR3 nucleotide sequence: TGTGCCAGCAGCTTGGATGGCTGGGACATCCAGCCCCAGCATTTT. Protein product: CASSLDGWDIQPQHF.

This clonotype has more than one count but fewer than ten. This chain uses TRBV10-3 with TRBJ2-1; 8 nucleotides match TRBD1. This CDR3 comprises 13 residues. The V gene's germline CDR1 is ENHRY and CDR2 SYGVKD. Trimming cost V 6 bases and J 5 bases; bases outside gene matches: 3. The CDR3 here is CAIRGTGNNEQFF. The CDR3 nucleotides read TGTGCCATCAGGGGGACAGGTAACAATGAGCAGTTCTTC.

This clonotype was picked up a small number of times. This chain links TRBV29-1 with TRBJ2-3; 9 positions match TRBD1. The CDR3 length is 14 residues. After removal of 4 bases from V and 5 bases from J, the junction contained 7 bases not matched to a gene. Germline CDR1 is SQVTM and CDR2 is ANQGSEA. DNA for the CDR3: TGCAGCGTTGTACGTCGGACAGGGGTAGATACGCAGTATTTT. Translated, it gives CSVVRRTGVDTQYF.

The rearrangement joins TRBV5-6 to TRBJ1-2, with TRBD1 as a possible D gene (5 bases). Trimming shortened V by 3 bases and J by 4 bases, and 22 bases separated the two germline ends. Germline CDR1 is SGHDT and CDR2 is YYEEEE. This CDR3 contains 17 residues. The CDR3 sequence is CASSSRGFGGFGYGYTF. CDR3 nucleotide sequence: TGTGCCAGCAGCTCCCGCGGCTTCGGGGGTTTTGGCTATGGCTACACCTTC.

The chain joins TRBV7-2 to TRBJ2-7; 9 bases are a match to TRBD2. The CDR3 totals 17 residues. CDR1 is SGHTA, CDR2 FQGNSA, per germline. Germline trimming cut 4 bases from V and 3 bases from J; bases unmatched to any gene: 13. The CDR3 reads CASSSNRWLAGRYEQYF. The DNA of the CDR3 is TGTGCCAGCAGCTCCAACCGATGGCTAGCGGGACGCTACGAGCAGTACTTC.

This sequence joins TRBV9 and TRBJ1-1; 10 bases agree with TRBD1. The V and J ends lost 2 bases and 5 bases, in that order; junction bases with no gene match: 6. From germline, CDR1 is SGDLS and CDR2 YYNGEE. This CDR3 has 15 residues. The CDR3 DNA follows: TGTGCCAGCAGCGTCCGGACAGGGGGGGATACTGAAGCTTTCTTT. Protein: CASSVRTGGDTEAFF.

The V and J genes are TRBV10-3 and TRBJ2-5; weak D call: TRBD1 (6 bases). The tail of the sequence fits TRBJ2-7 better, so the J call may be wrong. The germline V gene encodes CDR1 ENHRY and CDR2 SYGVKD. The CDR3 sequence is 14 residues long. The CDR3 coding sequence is TGTGCCACCTTGAAAGACAGGACTGTCTACGAGCAGTACTTC. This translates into CATLKDRTVYEQYF.

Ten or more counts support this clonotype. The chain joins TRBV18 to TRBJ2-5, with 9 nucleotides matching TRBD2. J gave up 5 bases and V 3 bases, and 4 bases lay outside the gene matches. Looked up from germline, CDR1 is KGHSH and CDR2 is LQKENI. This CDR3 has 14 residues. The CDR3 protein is CASSPGSGRETQYF. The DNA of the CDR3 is TGTGCCAGCTCACCCGGCAGCGGGAGGGAGACCCAGTACTTC.

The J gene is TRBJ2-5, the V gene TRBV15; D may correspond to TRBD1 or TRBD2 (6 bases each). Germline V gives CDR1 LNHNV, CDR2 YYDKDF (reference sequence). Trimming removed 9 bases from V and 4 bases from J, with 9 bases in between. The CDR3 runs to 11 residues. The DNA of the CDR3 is TGTGCCACGAAGGGGGGAGAGACCCAGTACTTC. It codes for CATKGGETQYF.